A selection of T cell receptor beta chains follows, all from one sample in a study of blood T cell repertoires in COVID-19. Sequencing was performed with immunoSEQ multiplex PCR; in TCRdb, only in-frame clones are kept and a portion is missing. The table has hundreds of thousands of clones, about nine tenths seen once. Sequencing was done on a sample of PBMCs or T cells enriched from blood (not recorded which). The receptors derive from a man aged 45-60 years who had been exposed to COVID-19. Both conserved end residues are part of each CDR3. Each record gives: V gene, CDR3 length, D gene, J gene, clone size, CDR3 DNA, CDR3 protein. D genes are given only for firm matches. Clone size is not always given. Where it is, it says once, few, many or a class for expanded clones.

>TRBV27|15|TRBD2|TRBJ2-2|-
TGTGCCAGCAGTTTCAACGGGGGGGGCACCGGGGAGCTGTTTTTT
CASSFNGGGTGELFF
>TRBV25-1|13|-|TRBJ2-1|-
TGTGCCAGCCTAAGGCGAGGCTCCAATGAGCAGTTCTTC
CASLRRGSNEQFF
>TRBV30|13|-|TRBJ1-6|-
TGTGCCTGGGAAGATACAGGGCCTTCACCCCTCCACTTT
CAWEDTGPSPLHF
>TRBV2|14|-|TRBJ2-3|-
TGTGCCAGCAGTGACAGTTCCAGCACAGATACGCAGTATTTT
CASSDSSSTDTQYF
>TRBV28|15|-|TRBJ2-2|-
TGTGCCAGCAGTTTACCGCTAGACGGGTCGCGGGAGCTGTTTTTT
CASSLPLDGSRELFF
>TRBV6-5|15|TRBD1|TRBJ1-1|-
TGTGCCAGCAGTTACTCCGGGACAGTTAACACTGAAGCTTTCTTT
CASSYSGTVNTEAFF
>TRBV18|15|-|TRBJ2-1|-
TGTGCCAGCTCGCCACAAGGACAGACCTACAATGAGCAGTTCTTC
CASSPQGQTYNEQFF
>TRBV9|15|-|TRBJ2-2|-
TGTGCCAGCAGCGTAGTTTCGAGAGGCACCGGGGAGCTGTTTTTT
CASSVVSRGTGELFF
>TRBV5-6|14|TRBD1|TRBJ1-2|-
TGTGCCAGCAGCGGCGGACAGGGGAGCTATGGCTACACCTTC
CASSGGQGSYGYTF
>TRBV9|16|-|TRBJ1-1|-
TGTGCCAGCAGCGTAGCCCCAGGGATGACGAACACTGAAGCTTTCTTT
CASSVAPGMTNTEAFF
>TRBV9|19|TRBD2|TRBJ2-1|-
TGTGCCAGCAGCGTAGCTGGGGTAGCGGGGGGGCCTTCCTACAATGAGCAGTTCTTC
CASSVAGVAGGPSYNEQFF
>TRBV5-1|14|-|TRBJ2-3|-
TGCGCCAGCAGCTCCGGACTTAACACAGATACGCAGTATTTT
CASSSGLNTDTQYF
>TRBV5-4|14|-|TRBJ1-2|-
TGTGCCAGCAGCTTTAAGGACAACGACTATGGCTACACCTTC
CASSFKDNDYGYTF
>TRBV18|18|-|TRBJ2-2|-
TGTGCCAGCTCACCACCGGGATTCAGGGCGTGGGACACCGGGGAGCTGTTTTTT
CASSPPGFRAWDTGELFF
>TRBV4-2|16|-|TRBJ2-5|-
TGTGCCAGCAGCCTACTGGGGGGAACGGGTCCGGAGACCCAGTACTTC
CASSLLGGTGPETQYF
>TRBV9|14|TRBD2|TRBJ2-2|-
TGTGCCAGCAGCAGGCGGGGGGGCCCAGGAGAGCTGTTTTTT
CASSRRGGPGELFF
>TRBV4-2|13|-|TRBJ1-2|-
TGTGCCAGCAGCCACCCTGACAGCTATGGCTACACCTTC
CASSHPDSYGYTF
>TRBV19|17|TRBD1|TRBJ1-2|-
TGTGCCAGTAGTCAATTAGGGACGACAGGGGAGCGTTATGGCTACACCTTC
CASSQLGTTGERYGYTF
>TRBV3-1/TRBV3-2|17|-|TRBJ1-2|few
TGTGCCAGCAGCCAAGAAACAGGAACCCCTCTCATCTATGGCTACACCTTC
CASSQETGTPLIYGYTF
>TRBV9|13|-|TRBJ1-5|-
TGTGCCAGCAGCGGGCAGGGCAATCAGCCCCAGCATTTT
CASSGQGNQPQHF
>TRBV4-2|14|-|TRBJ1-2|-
TGTGCCAGCAGCCAAGATGGGCAGGGGTTTGGCTACACCTTC
CASSQDGQGFGYTF
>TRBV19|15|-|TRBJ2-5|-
TGTGCCAGTAGTATAGACAGGGGTCTATGGGAGACCCAGTACTTC
CASSIDRGLWETQYF
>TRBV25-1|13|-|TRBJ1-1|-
TGTGCCAGCAGGCCAGGGCTGGGCACTGAAGCTTTCTTT
CASRPGLGTEAFF
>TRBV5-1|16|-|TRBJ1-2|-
TGCGCCAGCAGCCTACCCTCGGGGGGCGAAACTTTTGGCTACACCTTC
CASSLPSGGETFGYTF
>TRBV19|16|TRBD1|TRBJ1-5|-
TGTGCCAGTAGGGAAGGGTACAGGGGTAGCAATCAGCCCCAGCATTTT
CASREGYRGSNQPQHF
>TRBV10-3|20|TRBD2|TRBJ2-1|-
TGTGCCATCAGTGGGGCTGGGGGACTAGCGGGATTTTACTCCTACAATGAGCAGTTCTTC
CAISGAGGLAGFYSYNEQFF
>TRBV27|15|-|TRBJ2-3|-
TGTGCCAGCAGTTTATGGGGGACATCCACAGATACGCAGTATTTT
CASSLWGTSTDTQYF
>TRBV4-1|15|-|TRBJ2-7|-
TGCGCCAGCAGCCAATACGACAATGGGGCATACGAGCAGTACTTC
CASSQYDNGAYEQYF
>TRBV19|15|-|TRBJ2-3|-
TGTGCCAGTAGTTCTGTCGGTAGTGGCACAGATACGCAGTATTTT
CASSSVGSGTDTQYF